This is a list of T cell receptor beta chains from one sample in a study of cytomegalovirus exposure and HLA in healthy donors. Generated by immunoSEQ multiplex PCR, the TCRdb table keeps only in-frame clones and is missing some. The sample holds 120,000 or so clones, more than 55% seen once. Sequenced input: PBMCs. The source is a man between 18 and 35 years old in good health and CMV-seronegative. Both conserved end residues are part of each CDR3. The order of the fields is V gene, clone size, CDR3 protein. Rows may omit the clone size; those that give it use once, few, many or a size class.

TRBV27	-	CASSPSGGPSPLHF
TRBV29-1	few	CSASGAYNEQFF
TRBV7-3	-	CASSLAGLAANEQFF
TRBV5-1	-	CASSSFGSGNSETQYF
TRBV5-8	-	CASSFGGTGSYGYTF
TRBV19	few	CASRDIVNTEAFF
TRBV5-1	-	CASSPQVLNEQYF
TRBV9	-	CASSVVGGGEQFF
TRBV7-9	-	CASSRLAGQASYEQYF
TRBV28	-	CASRPLGANYGYTF
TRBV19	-	CASCGTDTQYF
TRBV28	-	CASSLWGGQGGNQPQHF
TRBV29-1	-	CSLEVWGQGSGYEQYF
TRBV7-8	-	CASSLRRGNSGEQYF
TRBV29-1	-	CSVAKQGTQYF
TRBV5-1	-	CASSVFEDGGLYGYPF
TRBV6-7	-	CANPSAGVVHNEQFF
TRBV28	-	CASSLPPSEQFF
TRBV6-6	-	CASRDSQPYEQYF
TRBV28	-	CASSRPGQPNEKLFF
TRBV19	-	CASSILWIRAHSSGANVLTF
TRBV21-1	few	CASSRQVINPTSGANVLTF
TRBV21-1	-	CASSTLTGREQYF
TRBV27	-	CASSLQSGDYEQYF
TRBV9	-	CASSVVPAGGNTGELFF
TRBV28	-	CASSPGGMEKSYNEQFF
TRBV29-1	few	CSVEDRRGGNGYTF
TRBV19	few	CASSRTGSGYTF
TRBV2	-	CASLLQFLGTGGQDTQYF
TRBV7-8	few	CASSSGGLSPQQYF
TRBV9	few	CASSQSEGAVAGELFF
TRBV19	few	CASRQGQTQYF
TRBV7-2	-	CASSLGDGMFEQYF
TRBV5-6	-	CASSLDSFREQYF
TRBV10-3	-	CATQAGPYEQYF
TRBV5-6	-	CASSFYTGIEETQYF
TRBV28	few	CASIVGTGDNTEAFF
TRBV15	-	CATSRASGIAGVSYEQYF